One and the same sample provided the 8 T cell receptor beta chains below, sequenced in a study of T cell responses to AZD1222 COVID-19 vaccine. The table came from immunoSEQ multiplex PCR; TCRdb's copy has only in-frame clones and leaves some out. The sample shows about 66,000 clones, roughly 80% of them seen only once. Sequenced here: peripheral blood, sampled 28 days after the second AZD1222 dose. These receptors came from an adult who received the AZD1222 COVID-19 vaccine.

The chain couples TRBV29-1 to TRBJ1-5; no reliable D call. CDR1 is SQVTM and CDR2 is ANQGSEA in the germline V gene. CDR3 length: 11 residues. Between the trimmed V and J ends, which lost 7 bases and 11 bases, there was a span of 15 bases. The CDR3 DNA is TGCAGCGGGTTGATAGCGCGGGCCCAGCATTTT. Protein product: CSGLIARAQHF.

This clone was observed a single time. V and J are TRBV9 and TRBJ2-5, with D maybe TRBD1 (7 bases). There are 16 residues in the CDR3. Germline CDR1 and CDR2: SGDLS and YYNGEE. V lost 4 bases and J 2 bases, leaving 18 bases between the germline ends. CDR3 DNA sequence: TGTGCCAGCAGCTCCTACAGGGGAGGAAGGCAAGAGACCCAGTACTTC. Amino acids: CASSSYRGGRQETQYF.

The chain links TRBV9 to TRBJ1-4; 7 bases agree with TRBD1. This CDR3 region has 16 residues. J lost 5 bases, V lost 0 bases, and 7 bases had no gene match. The germline gives CDR1 SGDLS, CDR2 YYNGEE. CDR3 protein: CASSVAPTGQNEKLFF. The CDR3 DNA is TGTGCCAGCAGCGTAGCCCCGACGGGACAGAATGAAAAACTGTTTTTT.

The chain links TRBV9 to TRBJ1-6; 10 bases align to TRBD1. The CDR3 extends over 14 amino acids. V trimming: 4 bases; J trimming: 7 bases; junction bases outside the gene matches: 2. Germline lookup yields CDR1 SGDLS and CDR2 YYNGEE. The CDR3: CASSLTGGNSPLHF. In nucleotides, the CDR3 is TGTGCCAGCAGCCTGACAGGGGGCAATTCACCCCTCCACTTT.

The CDR3 sequence is CASSSGPSDTQYF. Written as DNA, the CDR3 is TGTGCCAGCAGCTCGGGCCCCTCAGATACGCAGTATTTT. V gene TRBV5-6 combines with J gene TRBJ2-3; D is uncertain. The ends were cut back, 3 bases at V and 4 bases at J, with 9 bases in the middle. This CDR3 contains 13 residues. Germline CDR1 SGHDT, CDR2 YYEEEE.

V is TRBV27 and J is TRBJ2-1; a possible D gene is TRBD1 (6 bases). Per the germline V gene, CDR1 is MNHEY and CDR2 is SMNVEV (reference sequence). V lost 8 bases, J lost 4 bases, and 18 bases lay in between. The CDR3 is 15 amino acids. The CDR3 sequence is CASVKQGLQYNEQFF. The CDR3 nucleotides are TGTGCCAGCGTAAAGCAGGGGCTCCAATACAATGAGCAGTTCTTC.

The chain carries TRBV6-5 and TRBJ2-3; D not resolved. The CDR3 loop spans 15 amino acids. Germline-derived CDR1 and CDR2 are MNHEY and SVGAGI. The germline V and J ends were trimmed by 5 bases and 2 bases, with 14 bases remaining between them. CDR3 amino acids: CASSPGDATTDTQYF. The CDR3 nucleotides are TGTGCCAGCAGTCCAGGAGACGCAACCACAGATACGCAGTATTTT.

The V call is TRBV3-1 (or the pseudogene TRBV3-2), the J call TRBJ2-2; maybe TRBD1 (6 bases). Germline assignment: CDR1 LGHDT and CDR2 YNNKEL (reference sequence). Trimming took off 2 bases at V and 6 bases at J, with 10 bases between the two ends. The CDR3 consists of 14 residues. In DNA, the CDR3 is TGTGCCAGCAGCCAATCAGGGGTCGCCGGGGAGCTGTTTTTT. Protein product: CASSQSGVAGELFF.